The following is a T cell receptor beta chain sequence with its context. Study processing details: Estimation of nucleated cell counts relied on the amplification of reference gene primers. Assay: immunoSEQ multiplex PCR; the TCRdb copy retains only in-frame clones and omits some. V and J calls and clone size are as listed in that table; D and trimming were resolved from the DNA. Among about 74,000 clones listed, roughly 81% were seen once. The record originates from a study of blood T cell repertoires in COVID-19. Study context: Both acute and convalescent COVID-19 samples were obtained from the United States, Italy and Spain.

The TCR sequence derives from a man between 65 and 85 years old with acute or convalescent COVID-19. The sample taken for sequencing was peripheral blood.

The CDR3 protein is CASSAGAATEAFF. The CDR3 DNA follows: TGTGCCAGCAGCGCTGGGGCAGCCACTGAAGCTTTCTTT. The V and J genes are TRBV3-1 (or the pseudogene TRBV3-2) and TRBJ1-1; possibly TRBD1 for D (5 bases). V was cut by 5 bases and J by 4 bases, with 11 bases left in between. This CDR3 spans 13 amino acids. The V gene's germline CDR1 is LGHDT and CDR2 YNNKEL (reference sequence).